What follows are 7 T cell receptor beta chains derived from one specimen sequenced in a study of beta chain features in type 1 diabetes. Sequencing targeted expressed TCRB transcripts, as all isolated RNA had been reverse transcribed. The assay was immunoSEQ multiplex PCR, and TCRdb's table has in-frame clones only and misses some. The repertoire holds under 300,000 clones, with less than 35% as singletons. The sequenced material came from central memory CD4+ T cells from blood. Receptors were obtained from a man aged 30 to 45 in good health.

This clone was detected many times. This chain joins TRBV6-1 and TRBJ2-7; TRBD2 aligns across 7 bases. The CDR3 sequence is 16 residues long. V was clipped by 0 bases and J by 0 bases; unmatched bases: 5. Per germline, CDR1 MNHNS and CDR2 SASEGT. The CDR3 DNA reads TGTGCCAGCAGTGAAGCGGGCCAGCGGGGCTCCTACGAGCAGTACTTC. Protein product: CASSEAGQRGSYEQYF.

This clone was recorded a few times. The CDR3 region is CASSFSRRSDTQYF. CDR3 bases: TGTGCCAGCAGTTTTTCTAGGCGATCAGATACGCAGTATTTT. The chain is built from TRBV27 and TRBJ2-3; no definite D call. Trimming cost V 3 bases and J 4 bases, with 11 bases left between them. This CDR3 comprises 14 residues. Germline V gives CDR1 MNHEY, CDR2 SMNVEV (reference sequence).

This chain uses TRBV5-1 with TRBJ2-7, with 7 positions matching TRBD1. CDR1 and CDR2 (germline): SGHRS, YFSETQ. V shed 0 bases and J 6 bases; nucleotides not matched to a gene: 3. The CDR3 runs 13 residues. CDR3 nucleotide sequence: TGCGCCAGCAGCTTGGCACAGGGGTCCGAGCAGTACTTC. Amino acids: CASSLAQGSEQYF. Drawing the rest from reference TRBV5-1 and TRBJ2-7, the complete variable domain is KAGVTQTPRYLIKTRGQQVTLSCSPISGHRSVSWYQQTPGQGLQFLFEYFSETQRNKGNFPGRFSGRQFSNSRSEMNVSTLELGDSALYLCASSLAQGSEQYFGPGTRLTVT.

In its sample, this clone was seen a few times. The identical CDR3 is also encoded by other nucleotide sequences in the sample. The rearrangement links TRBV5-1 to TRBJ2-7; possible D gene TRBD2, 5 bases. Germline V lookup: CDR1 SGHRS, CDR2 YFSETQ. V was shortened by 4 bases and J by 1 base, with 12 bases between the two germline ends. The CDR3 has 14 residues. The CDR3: CASSPTRGSYEQYF. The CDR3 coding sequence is TGCGCCAGCAGCCCCACACGGGGATCCTACGAGCAGTACTTC. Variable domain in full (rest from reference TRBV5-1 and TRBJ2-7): KAGVTQTPRYLIKTRGQQVTLSCSPISGHRSVSWYQQTPGQGLQFLFEYFSETQRNKGNFPGRFSGRQFSNSRSEMNVSTLELGDSALYLCASSPTRGSYEQYFGPGTRLTVT.

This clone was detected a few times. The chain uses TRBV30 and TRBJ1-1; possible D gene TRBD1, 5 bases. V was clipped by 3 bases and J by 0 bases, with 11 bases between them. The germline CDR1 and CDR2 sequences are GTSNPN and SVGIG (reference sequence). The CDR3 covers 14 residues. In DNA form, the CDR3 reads TGTGCCTGGAGAGACGACAGTGTGAACACTGAAGCTTTCTTT. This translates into CAWRDDSVNTEAFF.

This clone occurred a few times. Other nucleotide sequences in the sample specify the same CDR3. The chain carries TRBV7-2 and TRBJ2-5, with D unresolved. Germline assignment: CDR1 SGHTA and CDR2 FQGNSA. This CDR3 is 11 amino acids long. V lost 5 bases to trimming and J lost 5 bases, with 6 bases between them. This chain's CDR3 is CASSARETQYF. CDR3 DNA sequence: TGTGCCAGCAGCGCCCGGGAGACCCAGTACTTC. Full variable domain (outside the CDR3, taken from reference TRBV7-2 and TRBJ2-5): GAGVSQSPSNKVTEKGKDVELRCDPISGHTALYWYRQSLGQGLEFLIYFQGNSAPDKSGLPSDRFSAERTGGSVSTLTIQRTQQEDSAVYLCASSARETQYFGPGTRLLVL.

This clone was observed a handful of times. The CDR3 sequence is CASSWLGELFF. The CDR3 DNA follows: TGTGCCAGCAGTTGGCTGGGGGAGCTGTTTTTT. The chain carries TRBV6-5 and TRBJ2-2; no clear D. V was trimmed by 4 bases and J by 8 bases, leaving 5 bases between them. From germline, CDR1 is MNHEY and CDR2 SVGAGI. The CDR3 has 11 amino acids.